This T cell receptor (beta chain) was obtained from a study of response to subunit inactivated influenza vaccine. The CDR3 runs to 12 residues. In TCRdb, the RT-PCR reads were re-called with MiXCR into one record per CDR3 protein. The profile shows around 790,000 distinct CDR3 sequences, around 20% of them singletons. A note on this clonotype: The junction does not match germline at one end; this may be a read error.

The specimen was PBMCs from blood, collected about 5 days after vaccination. The clonotype comes from a man between 50 and 59 years old who received an inactivated influenza vaccine. This sequence joins TRBV12-3 or TRBV12-4 and TRBJ1-2; D not resolved. CDR3 region: CASSLALQTLAF. In nucleotides, the CDR3 is TGTGCCAGCAGTCTTGCTTTACAGACGTTGGCCTTC.